This T cell receptor (beta chain) appears in the sequencing data of a study of cytomegalovirus exposure and HLA in healthy donors. The PCR made use of 60 Vbeta and 13 Jbeta primers. TCRdb's copy holds only in-frame clones and misses some; the assay was immunoSEQ multiplex PCR. The table shows about 94,000 clones, with over 65% occurring only once. V dropped 5 bases and J dropped 3; count of bases not matched to a gene: 5. This CDR3 contains 14 residues. Per the germline V gene, CDR1 is SNHLY and CDR2 is FYNNEI. The clonotype was recovered from a human donor in good health. The sample consisted of PBMCs. V is TRBV2 and J is TRBJ2-7; TRBD1 matches 9 bases. DNA for the CDR3: TGTGCCAGCAGTAGGACAGGGGCGTTCTACGAGCAGTACTTC. Translation: CASSRTGAFYEQYF.